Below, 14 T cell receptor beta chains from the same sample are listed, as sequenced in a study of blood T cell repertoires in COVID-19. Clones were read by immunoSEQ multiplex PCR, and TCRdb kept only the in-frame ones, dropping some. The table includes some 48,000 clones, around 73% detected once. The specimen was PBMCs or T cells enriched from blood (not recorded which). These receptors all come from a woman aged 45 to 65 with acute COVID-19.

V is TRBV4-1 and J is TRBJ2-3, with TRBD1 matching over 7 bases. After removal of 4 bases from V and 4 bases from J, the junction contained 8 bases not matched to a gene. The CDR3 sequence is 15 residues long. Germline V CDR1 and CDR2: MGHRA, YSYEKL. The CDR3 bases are TGCGCCAGCAGCCCTCAGACAGGGACGGCAGATACGCAGTATTTT. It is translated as CASSPQTGTADTQYF.

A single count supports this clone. CDR3 loop: CASSAPPRGGWTGELFF. The CDR3 bases are TGTGCCAGTAGTGCCCCGCCCCGCGGGGGTTGGACCGGGGAGCTGTTTTTT. The rearrangement joins TRBV19 to TRBJ2-2; 7 nucleotides align to TRBD2. The trim removed 5 bases at V and 5 bases at J, leaving 14 bases unmatched. The CDR3 is 17 residues long. Germline values: CDR1 LNHDA, CDR2 SQIVND (reference sequence).

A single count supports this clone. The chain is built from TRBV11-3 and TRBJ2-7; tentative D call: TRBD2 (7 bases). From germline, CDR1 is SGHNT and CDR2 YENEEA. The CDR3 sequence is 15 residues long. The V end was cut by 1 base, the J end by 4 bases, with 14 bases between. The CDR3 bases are TGTGCCAGCAGCTTAGTCGCGGGGGCAGTATACGAGCAGTACTTC. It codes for CASSLVAGAVYEQYF.

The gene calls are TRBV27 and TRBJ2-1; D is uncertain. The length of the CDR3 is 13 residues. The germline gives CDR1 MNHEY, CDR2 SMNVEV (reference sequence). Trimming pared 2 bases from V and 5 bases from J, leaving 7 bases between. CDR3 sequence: CASSLKPHNEQFF. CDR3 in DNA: TGTGCCAGCAGTTTAAAGCCACACAATGAGCAGTTCTTC.

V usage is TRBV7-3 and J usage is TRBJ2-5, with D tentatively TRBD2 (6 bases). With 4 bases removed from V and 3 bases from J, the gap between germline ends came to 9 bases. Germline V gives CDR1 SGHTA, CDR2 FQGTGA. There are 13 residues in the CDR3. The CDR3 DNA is TGTGCCAGCAGCTCGACTAGGGAAGAGACCCAGTACTTC. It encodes CASSSTREETQYF.

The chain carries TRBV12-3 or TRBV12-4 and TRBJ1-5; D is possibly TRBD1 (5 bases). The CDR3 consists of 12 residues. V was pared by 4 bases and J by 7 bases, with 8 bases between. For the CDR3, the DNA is TGTGCCAGCAGTTCGCGGGGGCAGCCCCAGCATTTT. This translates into CASSSRGQPQHF.

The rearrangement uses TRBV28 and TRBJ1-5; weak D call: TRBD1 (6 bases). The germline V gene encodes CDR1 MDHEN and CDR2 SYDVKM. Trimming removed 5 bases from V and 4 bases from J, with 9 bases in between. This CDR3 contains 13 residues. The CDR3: CASSGGANQPQHF. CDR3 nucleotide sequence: TGTGCCAGCAGTGGGGGGGCTAATCAGCCCCAGCATTTT.

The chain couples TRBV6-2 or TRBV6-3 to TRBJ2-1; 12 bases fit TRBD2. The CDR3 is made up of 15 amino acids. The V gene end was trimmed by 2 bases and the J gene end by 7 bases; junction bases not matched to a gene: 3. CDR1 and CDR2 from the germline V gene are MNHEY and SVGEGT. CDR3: CASSYEGTSGNEQFF. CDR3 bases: TGTGCCAGCAGTTACGAGGGGACTAGCGGGAATGAGCAGTTCTTC.

The CDR3 region has the DNA TGTGCCAGCAGCTTACGGGGACTAGCGGGGGGCCACAATGAGCAGTTCTTC. Translated, it gives CASSLRGLAGGHNEQFF. The chain carries TRBV11-3 and TRBJ2-1, with TRBD2 matching 15 bases. This CDR3 has 17 residues. The V and J ends lost 2 bases and 5 bases, in that order; junction bases with no gene match: 4. Germline lookup yields CDR1 SGHNT and CDR2 YENEEA.

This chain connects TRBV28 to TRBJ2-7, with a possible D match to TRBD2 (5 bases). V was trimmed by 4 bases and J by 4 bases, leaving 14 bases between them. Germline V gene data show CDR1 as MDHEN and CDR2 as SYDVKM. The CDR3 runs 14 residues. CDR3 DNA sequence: TGTGCCAGCAGTTCCGGGTCTAGCAGATACGAGCAGTACTTC. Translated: CASSSGSSRYEQYF.

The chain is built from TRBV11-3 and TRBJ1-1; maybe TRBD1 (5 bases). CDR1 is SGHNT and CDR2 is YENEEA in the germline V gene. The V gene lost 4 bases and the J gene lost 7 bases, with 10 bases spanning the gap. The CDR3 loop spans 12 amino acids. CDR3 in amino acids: CASSSDSNEAFF. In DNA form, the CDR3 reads TGTGCCAGCAGCTCAGACAGTAATGAAGCTTTCTTT. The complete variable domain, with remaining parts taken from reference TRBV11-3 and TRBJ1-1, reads EAGVVQSPRYKIIEKKQPVAFWCNPISGHNTLYWYLQNLGQGPELLIRYENEEAVDDSQLPKDRFSAERLKGVDSTLKIQPAELGDSAVYLCASSSDSNEAFFGQGTRLTVV.

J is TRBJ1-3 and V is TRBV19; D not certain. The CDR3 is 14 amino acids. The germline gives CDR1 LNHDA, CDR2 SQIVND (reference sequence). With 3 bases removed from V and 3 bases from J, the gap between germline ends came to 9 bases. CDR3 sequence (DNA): TGTGCCAGTAGTATTGGGAGCTATGGAAACACCATATATTTT. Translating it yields CASSIGSYGNTIYF.

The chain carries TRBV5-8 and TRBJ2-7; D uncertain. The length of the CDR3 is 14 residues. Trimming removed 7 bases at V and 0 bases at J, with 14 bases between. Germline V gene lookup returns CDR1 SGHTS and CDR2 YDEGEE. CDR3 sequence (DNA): TGTGCCAGCTGGCCAGGATTCAGCTCCTACGAGCAGTACTTC. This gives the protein CASWPGFSSYEQYF.

The CDR3, as DNA: TGTGCCAGCAGTGCCTATCAGGGAGGCTATGGCTACACCTTC. Amino acid sequence: CASSAYQGGYGYTF. V usage is TRBV27 and J usage is TRBJ1-2, with D possibly being TRBD1 (5 bases). The CDR3 spans 14 residues. Trimming shortened V by 5 bases and J by 4 bases, and 14 bases separated the two germline ends. Germline CDR1 MNHEY, CDR2 SMNVEV (reference sequence).